The 28 T cell receptor beta chains presented below share a single source sample, sequenced in a study of OX40 agonist ivuxolimab in advanced cancers. TCRdb's table, derived via immunoSEQ multiplex PCR, lists solely in-frame clones and lacks some. The sample lists 50,000 to 75,000 clones, nearly 90% occurring once. Specimen: CD4+ or CD8+ T cells sorted from blood, collected in a trial of the OX40 agonist ivuxolimab. These receptors were collected from an adult with an advanced solid tumor such as melanoma, head and neck, liver or kidney cancer.

The chain couples TRBV2 to TRBJ1-2; TRBD1 agrees at 9 bases. V was pared by 1 base and J by 3 bases, with 9 bases of the junction left unmatched. CDR1 SNHLY and CDR2 FYNNEI come from the germline V gene. The length of the CDR3 is 17 residues. CDR3 residues: CASSEEGTGSQYYGYTF. CDR3 DNA: TGTGCCAGCAGTGAAGAGGGGACAGGGTCGCAATACTATGGCTACACCTTC.

J is TRBJ2-5 and V is TRBV7-3, with 9 bases that match TRBD2. The CDR3 loop spans 14 amino acids. The germline V gene encodes CDR1 SGHTA and CDR2 FQGTGA. V lost 4 bases, J lost 4 bases, and 4 bases stayed unmatched. The CDR3 loop reads CASSSRGGSETQYF. DNA of the CDR3: TGTGCCAGCAGCTCGCGGGGGGGCTCAGAGACCCAGTACTTC.

This clone was detected only a few times. The chain recombines TRBV4-3 with TRBJ2-7; tentatively, D is TRBD1 (5 bases). CDR1 and CDR2 from the germline V gene are LGHNA and YSLEER. With 5 bases removed from V and 5 bases from J, the gap between germline ends came to 25 bases. This CDR3 is 17 amino acids long. CDR3 sequence: CASSEALGIRVSDEQYF. Written as DNA, the CDR3 is TGCGCCAGCAGCGAGGCCCTGGGAATCAGGGTTTCCGACGAGCAGTACTTC.

J is TRBJ2-5 and V is TRBV6-5; D is unresolved. The CDR3 is 14 residues long. CDR1 and CDR2 (germline): MNHEY, SVGAGI. The V end was cut by 7 bases, the J end by 1 base, with 13 bases between. Written as DNA, the CDR3 is TGTGCCAGCAACCCCTGGTGGGCCCAAGAGACCCAGTACTTC. Amino acid sequence: CASNPWWAQETQYF.

This chain joins TRBV27 and TRBJ1-5; tentatively, D is TRBD1 (6 bases). Germline-derived CDR1 and CDR2 are MNHEY and SMNVEV (reference sequence). The CDR3 is 14 residues long. V shed 6 bases and J shed 4 bases, with 13 bases lying between them. The CDR3 nucleotides are TGTGCCAGCAGCTTGACAGGAGATAATCAGCCCCAGCATTTT. The encoded protein is CASSLTGDNQPQHF.

This chain joins TRBV14 and TRBJ1-3; D is unclear. This CDR3 is 17 amino acids long. Between the trimmed V and J ends, which lost 0 bases and 4 bases, there was a span of 16 bases. The germline V gene encodes CDR1 SGHDN and CDR2 FVKESK. DNA for the CDR3: TGTGCCAGCAGCCAAGATCTTAAGAGTTCATCCGGAAACACCATATATTTT. Translation gives CASSQDLKSSSGNTIYF.

The rearrangement links TRBV25-1 to TRBJ2-6, with D uncertain. The V gene lost 3 bases and the J gene lost 0 bases, with 9 bases spanning the gap. The CDR3 has 16 residues. The germline gives CDR1 MGHDK, CDR2 SYGVNS. The CDR3 DNA is TGTGCCAGCAGTGATAGCCTTAACTCTGGGGCCAACGTCCTGACTTTC. It specifies CASSDSLNSGANVLTF.

The chain combines TRBV15 with TRBJ2-7; the D gene is possibly TRBD2 (5 bases). The V gene lost 3 bases and the J gene lost 1 base, with 10 bases spanning the gap. Germline CDR1 reads LNHNV; CDR2 reads YYDKDF (reference sequence). The CDR3 is 14 residues long. The CDR3 protein is CATSRGAISYEQYF. In DNA form, the CDR3 reads TGTGCCACCAGCAGGGGAGCTATATCCTACGAGCAGTACTTC. Filled out from reference TRBV15 and TRBJ2-7, the complete variable domain reads DAMVIQNPRYQVTQFGKPVTLSCSQTLNHNVMYWYQQKSSQAPKLLFHYYDKDFNNEADTPDNFQSRRPNTSFCFLDIRSPGLGDTAMYLCATSRGAISYEQYFGPGTRLTVT.

The chain couples TRBV7-9 to TRBJ2-1; 9 positions match TRBD2. Germline lookup yields CDR1 SEHNR and CDR2 FQNEAQ (reference sequence). The J segment lost 9 bases and the V segment lost 1 base, leaving 7 bases of the junction unmatched. The CDR3 is made up of 15 amino acids. The DNA for the CDR3 is TGTGCCAGCAGCTTAGACAGCGGGGGGAACGTTGAGCAGTTCTTC. This encodes CASSLDSGGNVEQFF.

This clone was observed once. The chain links TRBV6-5 to TRBJ2-7; 9 nucleotides align to TRBD1. CDR3 length: 14 amino acids. CDR1 MNHEY and CDR2 SVGAGI come from the germline V gene. The ends lost 6 bases at V and 3 bases at J; junction bases unmatched: 6. CDR3 nucleotides: TGTGCCAGCAGCCCGGGACAGGGAGGCTACGAGCAGTACTTC. It translates to CASSPGQGGYEQYF.

The V and J genes are TRBV9 and TRBJ1-6; the match to TRBD1 covers 8 bases. The germline CDR1 and CDR2 sequences are SGDLS and YYNGEE. The CDR3 contains 15 residues. With 4 bases clipped from V and 7 bases from J, the junction kept 7 bases outside the gene matches. CDR3 sequence: CASSPNRTGNSPLHF. The CDR3 DNA reads TGTGCCAGCAGCCCAAATAGGACAGGGAATTCACCCCTCCACTTT.

The V and J genes are TRBV6-1 and TRBJ2-5, with 7 bases aligning to TRBD2. The CDR3 spans 14 residues. V lost 6 bases to trimming and J lost 1 base; unmatched junction nucleotides: 5. Germline CDR1 MNHNS, CDR2 SASEGT. The CDR3 sequence is CASRGTTLQETQYF. CDR3 bases: TGTGCCAGCAGGGGGACTACACTCCAAGAGACCCAGTACTTC.

This rearrangement joins TRBV19 to TRBJ2-1, with D tentatively TRBD1 or TRBD2 (5 bases each). Germline assignment: CDR1 LNHDA and CDR2 SQIVND (reference sequence). This CDR3 contains 15 residues. V gave up 4 bases and J gave up 7 bases, with 17 bases separating them. Here the CDR3 DNA reads TGTGCCAGTAGTACGGGGACCAGCCAGTGGAATGAGCAGTTCTTC. Residues: CASSTGTSQWNEQFF.

The chain carries TRBV6-5 and TRBJ1-6, with 7 bases identical to TRBD1. V dropped 7 bases and J dropped 5; count of bases not matched to a gene: 8. Germline assignment: CDR1 MNHEY and CDR2 SVGAGI. The CDR3 covers 15 residues. The CDR3 is CASTAGTANNSPLHF. CDR3 DNA: TGTGCCAGCACCGCCGGGACAGCTAATAATTCACCCCTCCACTTT.

This clone appeared a single time. The chain is built from TRBV6-5 and TRBJ1-1; D is possibly TRBD1 (6 bases). The V and J ends lost 4 bases and 6 bases respectively, with 12 bases between them. The CDR3 totals 13 residues. The germline V gene has CDR1 MNHEY and CDR2 SVGAGI. CDR3: CASSLQGWSEAFF. The CDR3 DNA sequence: TGTGCCAGCAGTTTACAGGGTTGGTCTGAAGCTTTCTTT.

V gene TRBV4-2 combines with J gene TRBJ1-4, with D possibly TRBD1 on 6 matching bases. The germline V gene has CDR1 LGHNA and CDR2 YNFKEQ. This CDR3 spans 16 amino acids. Trimming took 0 bases from V and 6 from J, leaving 14 bases between them. The CDR3 region is CASSQDVGRGDEKLFF. CDR3 nucleotides: TGTGCCAGCAGCCAAGATGTGGGCAGGGGAGATGAAAAACTGTTTTTT.

This clone was detected a few times. The rearrangement joins TRBV30 to TRBJ2-5; D might be TRBD1 or TRBD2, each matching 5 bases. The ends were cut back, 5 bases at V and 7 bases at J, with 17 bases in the middle. CDR3 size: 13 residues. Germline V gene data show CDR1 as GTSNPN and CDR2 as SVGIG (reference sequence). CDR3 DNA sequence: TGTGCCTGGGATCCGGGACCGTCGGGGACCCAGTACTTC. Its translation is CAWDPGPSGTQYF.

V gene TRBV19 combines with J gene TRBJ2-5; 8 bases are shared with TRBD2. This CDR3 comprises 17 residues. The V segment lost 7 bases and the J segment 4 bases; nucleotides outside the gene matches: 17. CDR1 and CDR2 (germline): LNHDA, SQIVND (reference sequence). DNA of the CDR3: TGTGCCAGTAACGGTCCCCGGGGCGGGGGGATTGGAGAGACCCAGTACTTC. It codes for CASNGPRGGGIGETQYF.

The rearrangement links TRBV19 to TRBJ1-5; 8 bases are a match to TRBD1. V trimming: 10 bases; J trimming: 3 bases; junction bases outside the gene matches: 8. Germline V gives CDR1 LNHDA, CDR2 SQIVND (reference sequence). The CDR3 has 14 amino acids. CDR3 loop: CATSGQANNQPQHF. For the CDR3, the DNA is TGTGCCACCTCGGGACAGGCAAACAATCAGCCCCAGCATTTT.

The genes are TRBV5-8 and TRBJ1-3, with 10 bases aligning to TRBD1. CDR3 length: 15 amino acids. The junction had 5 bases not matched to a gene; V was cut back by 4 bases and J by 4 bases. Germline CDR1 and CDR2: SGHTS and YDEGEE. DNA of the CDR3: TGTGCCAGCAGCGGGGGACAGGGGACGGGAAACACCATATATTTT. Its translation is CASSGGQGTGNTIYF.

The chain employs TRBV11-2 and TRBJ1-2; 8 positions agree with TRBD1. Germline lookup yields CDR1 SGHAT and CDR2 FQNNGV. This CDR3 contains 15 residues. With V trimmed by 6 bases and J by 5 bases, 11 bases remained unmatched. The CDR3 nucleotides are TGTGCCAGCAGAGGTTTAAAGACAGGGGCGTATGGCTACACCTTC. Its translation: CASRGLKTGAYGYTF.

The chain has TRBV5-4 and TRBJ1-5; D is unresolved. Germline assignment: CDR1 SGHNT and CDR2 YYREEE (reference sequence). V lost 0 bases, J lost 5 bases, and 9 bases lay in between. The CDR3 is made up of 14 amino acids. CDR3: CASSLEGGDQPQHF. CDR3 bases: TGTGCCAGCAGCTTGGAGGGTGGGGATCAGCCCCAGCATTTT.

The chain is built from TRBV12-5 and TRBJ1-1; D may be TRBD1 (5 bases). Trimming stripped 4 bases from V and 0 bases from J, with 12 bases between. Germline V gene lookup returns CDR1 LGHNT and CDR2 FRNRAP. The CDR3 is 15 residues long. The CDR3, as DNA: TGTGCTAGTGGTTCCGCGCGACAGTTGAACACTGAAGCTTTCTTT. Its protein product is CASGSARQLNTEAFF.

In this sample, this clone turned up once. The chain is built from TRBV27 and TRBJ2-4, with D tentatively TRBD2 (5 bases). Germline CDR1 reads MNHEY; CDR2 reads SMNVEV (reference sequence). CDR3 length: 13 residues. Trimming cost V 3 bases and J 6 bases, with 9 bases left between them. CDR3 in DNA: TGTGCCAGCAGTTTGTCAGCGGCAAACATTCAGTACTTC. It encodes CASSLSAANIQYF.

The chain links TRBV25-1 to TRBJ2-7; D is unclear. Trimming left V 8 bases short and J 7 bases short, with 21 bases between. Germline V gives CDR1 MGHDK, CDR2 SYGVNS. The CDR3 contains 14 residues. CDR3 DNA: TGTGCCAGCCGTGCGCAGGCGTCCTTCAGTGAGCAGTACTTC. Translating it yields CASRAQASFSEQYF.

As regards this clone: Germline and junction disagree at one end, which may indicate a read error. The rearrangement uses TRBV19 and TRBJ2-5; D is unclear. Per germline, CDR1 LNHDA and CDR2 SQIVND (reference sequence). The CDR3 is 13 amino acids. The CDR3 reads CASSRRSQGTQYF. CDR3 in DNA: TGTGCCAGTAGTAGACGGAGTCAAGGGACCCAGTACTTC.

The V gene is TRBV11-2, the J gene TRBJ1-6, with 7 nucleotides matching TRBD1. The CDR3 length is 13 residues. Germline CDR1 is SGHAT and CDR2 is FQNNGV. V dropped 3 bases and J dropped 15; count of bases not matched to a gene: 8. CDR3 protein: CASSFRQGEYLHF. The CDR3 bases are TGTGCCAGCAGCTTCAGACAGGGAGAGTACCTCCACTTT.

This chain links TRBV21-1 with TRBJ1-5. TRBV21-1 is deemed a pseudogene. The CDR3 sequence is 17 residues long. CDR3 DNA: TGTGCCACCCGAGAGGAGGGGACGCCCCCGAGGAATCAGCCCCAGCATTTT. Residues: CATREEGTPPRNQPQHF.